The entry below gives a single T cell receptor beta chain sequence along with its context. This sample was included in a study of blood T cell repertoires in COVID-19. On the study more broadly: Nucleic acid was either cDNA or gDNA, and it came from T cells, B-cell-depleted T cells, or PBMCs.

CDR1 is MNHEY, CDR2 SMNVEV, per germline (reference sequence). The CDR3 is 14 residues long. V dropped 10 bases and J dropped 10; count of bases not matched to a gene: 10. Data came from immunoSEQ multiplex PCR; TCRdb stores just in-frame clones and leaves some out. Among 200,000 to 250,000 clones listed, about nine tenths were seen once. During active infection, Seattle patients enrolled and were then monitored through disease. The rearrangement joins TRBV27 to TRBJ1-6, with 10 bases identical to TRBD1. The clonotype originates from a man aged 50-60 years with COVID-19, enrolled during active disease. Sequencing was performed on peripheral blood. The CDR3 sequence: CATSPGQGRSPLHF. CDR3 coding DNA: TGTGCCACCTCTCCGGGACAGGGGCGATCACCCCTCCACTTT.